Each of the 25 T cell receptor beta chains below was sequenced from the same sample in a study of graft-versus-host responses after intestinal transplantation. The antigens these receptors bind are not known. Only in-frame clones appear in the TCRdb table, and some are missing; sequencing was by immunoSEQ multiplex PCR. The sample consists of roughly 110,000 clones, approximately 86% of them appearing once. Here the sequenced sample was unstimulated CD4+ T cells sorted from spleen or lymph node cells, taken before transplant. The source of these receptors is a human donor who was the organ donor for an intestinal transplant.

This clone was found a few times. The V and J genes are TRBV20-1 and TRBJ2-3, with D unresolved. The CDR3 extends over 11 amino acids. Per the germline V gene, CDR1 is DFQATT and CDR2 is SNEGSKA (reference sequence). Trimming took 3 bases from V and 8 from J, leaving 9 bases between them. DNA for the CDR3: TGCAGTGCTAGGTCCGGACCTACGCAGTATTTT. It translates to CSARSGPTQYF.

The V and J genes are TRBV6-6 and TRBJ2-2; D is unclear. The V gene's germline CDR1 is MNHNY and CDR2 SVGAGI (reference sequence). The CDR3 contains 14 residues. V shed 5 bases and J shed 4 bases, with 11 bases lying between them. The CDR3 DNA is TGTGCCAGCAGTCCTTCCTCAGGCACCGGGGAGCTGTTTTTT. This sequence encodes CASSPSSGTGELFF.

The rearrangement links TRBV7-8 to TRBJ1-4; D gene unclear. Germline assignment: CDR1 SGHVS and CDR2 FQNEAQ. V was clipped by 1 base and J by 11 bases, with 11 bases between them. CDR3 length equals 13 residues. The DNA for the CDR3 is TGTGCCAGCAGCTTAGAACAATTAGGGAAACTGTTTTTT. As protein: CASSLEQLGKLFF. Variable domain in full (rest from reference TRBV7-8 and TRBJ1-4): GAGVSQSPRYKVAKRGQDVALRCDPISGHVSLFWYQQALGQGPEFLTYFQNEAQLDKSGLPSDRFFAERPEGSVSTLKIQRTQQEDSAVYLCASSLEQLGKLFFGSGTQLSVL.

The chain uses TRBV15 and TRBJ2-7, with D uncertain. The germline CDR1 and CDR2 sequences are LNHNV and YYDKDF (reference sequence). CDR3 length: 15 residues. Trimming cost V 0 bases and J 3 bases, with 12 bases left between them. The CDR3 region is CATSRDPGTGYEQYF. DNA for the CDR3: TGTGCCACCAGCAGAGATCCCGGAACGGGCTACGAGCAGTACTTC.

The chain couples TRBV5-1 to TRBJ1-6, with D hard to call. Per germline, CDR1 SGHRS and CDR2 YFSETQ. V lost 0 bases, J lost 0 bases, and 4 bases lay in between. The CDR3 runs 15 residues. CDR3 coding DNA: TGCGCCAGCAGCTTGGGACACTCCTATAATTCACCCCTCCACTTT. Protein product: CASSLGHSYNSPLHF.

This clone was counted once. CDR3 sequence (DNA): TGTGCCAGCAGCTTAGAGAGGGGGACAGGGGTCCCGGAGACCCAGTACTTC. It yields the protein CASSLERGTGVPETQYF. This chain uses TRBV7-2 with TRBJ2-5, with 10 bases lining up with TRBD1. The germline V gene encodes CDR1 SGHTA and CDR2 FQGNSA. The CDR3 totals 17 residues. V lost 1 base, J lost 5 bases, and 10 bases stayed unmatched.

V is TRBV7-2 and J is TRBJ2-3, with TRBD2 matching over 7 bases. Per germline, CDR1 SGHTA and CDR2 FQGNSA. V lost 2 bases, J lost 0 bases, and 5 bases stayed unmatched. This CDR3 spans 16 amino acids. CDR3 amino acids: CASSLLGGGSTDTQYF. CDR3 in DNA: TGTGCCAGCAGCTTACTAGGCGGGGGTAGCACAGATACGCAGTATTTT.

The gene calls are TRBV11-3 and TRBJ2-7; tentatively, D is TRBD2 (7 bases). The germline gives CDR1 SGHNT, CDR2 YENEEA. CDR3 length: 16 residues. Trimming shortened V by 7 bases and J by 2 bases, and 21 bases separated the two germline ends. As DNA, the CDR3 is TGTGCCAGCAACCGGGGGGTTGGGGGCGCGGCCTACGAGCAGTACTTC. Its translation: CASNRGVGGAAYEQYF.

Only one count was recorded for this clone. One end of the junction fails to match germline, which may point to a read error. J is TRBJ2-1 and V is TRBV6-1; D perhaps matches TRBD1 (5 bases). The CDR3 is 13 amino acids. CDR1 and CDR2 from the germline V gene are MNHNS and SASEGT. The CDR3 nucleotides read TGTGCCGGCAGGACAATTAACAACAATGAGCAGTTCTTC. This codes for CAGRTINNNEQFF.

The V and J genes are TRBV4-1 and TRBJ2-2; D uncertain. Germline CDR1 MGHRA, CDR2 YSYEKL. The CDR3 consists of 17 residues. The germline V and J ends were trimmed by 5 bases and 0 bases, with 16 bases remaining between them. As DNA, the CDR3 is TGCGCCAGCAGCAAACTCCCCGGGCCCTCGAACACCGGGGAGCTGTTTTTT. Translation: CASSKLPGPSNTGELFF.

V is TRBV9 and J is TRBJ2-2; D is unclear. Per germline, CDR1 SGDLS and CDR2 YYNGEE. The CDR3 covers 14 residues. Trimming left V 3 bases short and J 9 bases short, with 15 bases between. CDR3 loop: CASSAGPIGRELFF. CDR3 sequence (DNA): TGTGCCAGCAGCGCCGGACCCATTGGAAGGGAGCTGTTTTTT.

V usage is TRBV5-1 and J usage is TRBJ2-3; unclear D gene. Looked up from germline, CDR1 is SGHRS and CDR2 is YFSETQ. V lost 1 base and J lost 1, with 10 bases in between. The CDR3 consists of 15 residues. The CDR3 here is CASSLNSLGTDTQYF. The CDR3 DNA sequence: TGCGCCAGCAGCTTGAATTCACTGGGCACAGATACGCAGTATTTT. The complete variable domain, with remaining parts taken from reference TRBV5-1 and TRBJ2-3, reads KAGVTQTPRYLIKTRGQQVTLSCSPISGHRSVSWYQQTPGQGLQFLFEYFSETQRNKGNFPGRFSGRQFSNSRSEMNVSTLELGDSALYLCASSLNSLGTDTQYFGPGTRLTVL.

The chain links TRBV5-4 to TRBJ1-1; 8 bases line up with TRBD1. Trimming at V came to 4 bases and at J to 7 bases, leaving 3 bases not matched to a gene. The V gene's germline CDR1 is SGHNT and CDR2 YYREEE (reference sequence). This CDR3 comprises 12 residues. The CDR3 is CASSPDRVEAFF. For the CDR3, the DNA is TGTGCCAGCAGCCCGGACAGGGTTGAAGCTTTCTTT.

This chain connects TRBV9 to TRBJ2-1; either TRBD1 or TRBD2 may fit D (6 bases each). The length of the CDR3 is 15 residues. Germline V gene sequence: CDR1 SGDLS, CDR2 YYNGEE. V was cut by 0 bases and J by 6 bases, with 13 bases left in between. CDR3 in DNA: TGTGCCAGCAGCGTAGAACGGGGGCGGGTCAATGAGCAGTTCTTC. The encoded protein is CASSVERGRVNEQFF.

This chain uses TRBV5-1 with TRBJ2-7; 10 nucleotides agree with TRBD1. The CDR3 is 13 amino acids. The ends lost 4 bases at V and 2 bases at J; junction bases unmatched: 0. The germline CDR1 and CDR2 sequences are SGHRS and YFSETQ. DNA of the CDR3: TGCGCCAGCAGCGGGACAGGGGCCTACGAGCAGTACTTC. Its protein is CASSGTGAYEQYF.

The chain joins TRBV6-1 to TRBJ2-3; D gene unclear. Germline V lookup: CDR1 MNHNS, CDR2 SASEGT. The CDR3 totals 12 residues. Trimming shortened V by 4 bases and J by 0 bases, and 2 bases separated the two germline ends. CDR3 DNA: TGTGCCAGCAGTGCTAGCACAGATACGCAGTATTTT. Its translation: CASSASTDTQYF.

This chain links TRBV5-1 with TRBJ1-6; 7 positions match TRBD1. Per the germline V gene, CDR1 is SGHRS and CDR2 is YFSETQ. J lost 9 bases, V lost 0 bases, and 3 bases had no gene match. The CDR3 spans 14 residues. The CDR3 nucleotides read TGCGCCAGCAGCTTGGGGCAGGGGGGTTCACCCCTCCACTTT. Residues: CASSLGQGGSPLHF.

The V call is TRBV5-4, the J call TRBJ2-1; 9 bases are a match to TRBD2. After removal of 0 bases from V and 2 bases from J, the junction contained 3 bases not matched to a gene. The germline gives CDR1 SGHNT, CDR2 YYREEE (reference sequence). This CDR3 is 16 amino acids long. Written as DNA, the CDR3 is TGTGCCAGCAGCTTGGGGAGCGGGGGGCCCTACAATGAGCAGTTCTTC. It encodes CASSLGSGGPYNEQFF.

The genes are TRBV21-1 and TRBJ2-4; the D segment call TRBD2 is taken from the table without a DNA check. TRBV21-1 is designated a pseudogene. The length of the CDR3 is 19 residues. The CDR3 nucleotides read TGTGCCAGCAGCAACCAGAAATCGGGGATAAATGGGGCCAAAAACATTCAGTACTTC. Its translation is CASSNQKSGINGAKNIQYF.

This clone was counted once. For the CDR3, the DNA is TGTGCCAGCAGCAGGTTACCGGGACAGGGGGAGTACGAGCAGTACTTC. It codes for CASSRLPGQGEYEQYF. The V and J genes are TRBV5-4 and TRBJ2-7; 11 bases agree with TRBD1. The CDR3 runs to 16 residues. Germline loops: CDR1 SGHNT, CDR2 YYREEE (reference sequence). Trimming removed 4 bases from V and 4 bases from J; junction bases left unmatched: 10.

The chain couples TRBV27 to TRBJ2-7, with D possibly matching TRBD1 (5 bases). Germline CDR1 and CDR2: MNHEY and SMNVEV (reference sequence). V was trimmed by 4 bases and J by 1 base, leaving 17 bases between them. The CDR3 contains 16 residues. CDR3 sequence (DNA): TGTGCCAGCAGTTCTGGGGCAAGGGGAAGGTCCTACGAGCAGTACTTC. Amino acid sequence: CASSSGARGRSYEQYF.

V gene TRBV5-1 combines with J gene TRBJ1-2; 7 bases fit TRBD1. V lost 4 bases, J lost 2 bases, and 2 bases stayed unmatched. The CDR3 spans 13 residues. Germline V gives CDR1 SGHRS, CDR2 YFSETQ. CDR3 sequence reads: CASSAGQNYGYTF. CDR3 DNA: TGCGCCAGCAGCGCGGGACAGAACTATGGCTACACCTTC.

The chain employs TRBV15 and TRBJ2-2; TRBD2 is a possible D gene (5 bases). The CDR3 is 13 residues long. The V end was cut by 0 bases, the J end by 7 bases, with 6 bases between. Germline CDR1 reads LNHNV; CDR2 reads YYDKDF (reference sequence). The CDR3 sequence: CATSRDRGGELFF. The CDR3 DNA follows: TGTGCCACCAGCAGAGATCGGGGCGGGGAGCTGTTTTTT.

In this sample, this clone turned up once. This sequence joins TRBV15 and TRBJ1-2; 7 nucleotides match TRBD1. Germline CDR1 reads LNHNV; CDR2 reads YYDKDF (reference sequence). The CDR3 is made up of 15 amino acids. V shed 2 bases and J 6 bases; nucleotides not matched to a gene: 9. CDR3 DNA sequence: TGTGCCACCAGCAGATCAAGACAGGGTATTAATGGCTACACCTTC. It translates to CATSRSRQGINGYTF.

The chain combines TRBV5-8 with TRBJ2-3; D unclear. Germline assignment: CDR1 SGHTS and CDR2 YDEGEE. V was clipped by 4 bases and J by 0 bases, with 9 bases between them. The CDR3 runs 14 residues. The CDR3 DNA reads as TGTGCCAGCAGCCTTGGCGGTAGCACAGATACGCAGTATTTT. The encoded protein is CASSLGGSTDTQYF.